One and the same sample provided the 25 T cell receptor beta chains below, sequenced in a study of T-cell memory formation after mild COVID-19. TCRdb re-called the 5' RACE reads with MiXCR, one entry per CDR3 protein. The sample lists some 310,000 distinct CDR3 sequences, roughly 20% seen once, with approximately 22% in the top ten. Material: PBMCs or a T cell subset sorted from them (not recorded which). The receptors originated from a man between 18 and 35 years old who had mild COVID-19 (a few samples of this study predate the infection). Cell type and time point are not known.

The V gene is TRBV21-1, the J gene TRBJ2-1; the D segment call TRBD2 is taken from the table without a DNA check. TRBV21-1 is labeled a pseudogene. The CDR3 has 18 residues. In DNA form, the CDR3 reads TGTGCCAGCAGCAACTGCAACACTAGCGGGGGGGCCCTCAATGAGCAGTTCTTC. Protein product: CASSNCNTSGGALNEQFF.

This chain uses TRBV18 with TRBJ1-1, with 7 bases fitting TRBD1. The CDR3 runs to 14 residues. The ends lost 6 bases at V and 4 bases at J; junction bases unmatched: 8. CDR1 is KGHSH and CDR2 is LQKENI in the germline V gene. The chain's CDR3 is CASSGEGATTEAFF. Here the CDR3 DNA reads TGTGCCAGCTCGGGGGAGGGGGCTACCACTGAAGCTTTCTTT.

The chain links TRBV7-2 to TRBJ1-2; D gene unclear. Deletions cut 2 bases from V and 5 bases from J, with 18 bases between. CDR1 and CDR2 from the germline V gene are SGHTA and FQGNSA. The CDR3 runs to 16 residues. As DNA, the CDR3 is TGTGCCAGCAGCTTAATCGGTGGGGTGGCAGCTTATGGCTACACCTTC. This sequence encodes CASSLIGGVAAYGYTF.

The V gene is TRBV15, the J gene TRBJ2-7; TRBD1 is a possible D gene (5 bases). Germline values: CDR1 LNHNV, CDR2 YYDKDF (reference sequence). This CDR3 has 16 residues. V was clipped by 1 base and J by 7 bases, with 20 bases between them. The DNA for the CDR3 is TGTGCCACCAGCAGAGGCATGGGGCAGACCTCTGGAGAGCAGTACGTC. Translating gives CATSRGMGQTSGEQYV.

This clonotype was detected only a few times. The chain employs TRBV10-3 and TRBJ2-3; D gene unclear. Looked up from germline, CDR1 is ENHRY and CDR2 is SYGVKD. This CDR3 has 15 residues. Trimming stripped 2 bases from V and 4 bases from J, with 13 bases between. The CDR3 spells CAISEPRGPADTQYF. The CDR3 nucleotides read TGTGCCATCAGTGAGCCCCGCGGTCCGGCAGATACGCAGTATTTT.

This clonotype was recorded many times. CDR3 nucleotides: TGTGCCAGCAGCTCCTACTCGACGGATACGCAGTATTTT. Its translation is CASSSYSTDTQYF. The V and J genes are TRBV7-2 and TRBJ2-3; no firm D call. The V end lost 4 bases, the J end lost 6 bases, and 11 bases lay between the germline ends. The length of the CDR3 is 13 residues. The V gene's germline CDR1 is SGHTA and CDR2 FQGNSA. The full variable domain, in which reference TRBV7-2 and TRBJ2-3 provide the parts outside the CDR3, is GAGVSQSPSNKVTEKGKDVELRCDPISGHTALYWYRQSLGQGLEFLIYFQGNSAPDKSGLPSDRFSAERTGGSVSTLTIQRTQQEDSAVYLCASSSYSTDTQYFGPGTRLTVL.

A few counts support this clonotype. The CDR3, as DNA: TGCAGTGCTAGAGATGTCCCGGGACAGGGGACCCAGTACTTC. It translates to CSARDVPGQGTQYF. V and J are TRBV20-1 and TRBJ2-5, with TRBD1 matching over 9 bases. The trim removed 0 bases at V and 7 bases at J, leaving 6 bases unmatched. CDR1 is DFQATT and CDR2 is SNEGSKA in the germline V gene (reference sequence). This CDR3 is 14 amino acids long.

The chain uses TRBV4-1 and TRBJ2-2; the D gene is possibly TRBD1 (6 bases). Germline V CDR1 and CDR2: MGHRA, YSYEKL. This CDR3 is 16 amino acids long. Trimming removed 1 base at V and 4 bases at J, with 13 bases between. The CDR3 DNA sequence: TGCGCCAGCAGCCAAGCCGGGACATGGGCCACCGGGGAGCTGTTTTTT. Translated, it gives CASSQAGTWATGELFF.

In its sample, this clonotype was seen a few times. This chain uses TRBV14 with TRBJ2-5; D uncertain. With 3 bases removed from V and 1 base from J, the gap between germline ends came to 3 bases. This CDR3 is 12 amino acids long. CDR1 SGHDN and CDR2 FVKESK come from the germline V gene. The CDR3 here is CASSHLQETQYF. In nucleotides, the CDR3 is TGTGCCAGCAGCCATCTCCAAGAGACCCAGTACTTC.

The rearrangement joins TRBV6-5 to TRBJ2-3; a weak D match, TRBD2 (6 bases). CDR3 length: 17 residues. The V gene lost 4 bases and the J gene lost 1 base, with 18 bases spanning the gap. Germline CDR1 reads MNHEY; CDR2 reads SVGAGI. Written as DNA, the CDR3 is TGTGCCAGCAGTTCCTCCTCGGGGGATTGGGGCACAGATACGCAGTATTTT. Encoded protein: CASSSSSGDWGTDTQYF.

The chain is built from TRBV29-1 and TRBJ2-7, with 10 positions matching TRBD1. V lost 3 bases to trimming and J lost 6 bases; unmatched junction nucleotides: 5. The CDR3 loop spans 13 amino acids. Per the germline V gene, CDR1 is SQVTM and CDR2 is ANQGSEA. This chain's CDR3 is CSVDRDRGREQYV. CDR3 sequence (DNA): TGCAGCGTTGATAGGGACAGGGGTCGCGAGCAGTACGTC.

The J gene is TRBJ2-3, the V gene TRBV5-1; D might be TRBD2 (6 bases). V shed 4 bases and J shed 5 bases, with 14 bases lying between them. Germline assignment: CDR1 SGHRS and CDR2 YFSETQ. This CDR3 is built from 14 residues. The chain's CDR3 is CASSDGGIGDTQYF. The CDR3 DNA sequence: TGCGCCAGCAGCGATGGGGGGATCGGAGATACGCAGTATTTT.

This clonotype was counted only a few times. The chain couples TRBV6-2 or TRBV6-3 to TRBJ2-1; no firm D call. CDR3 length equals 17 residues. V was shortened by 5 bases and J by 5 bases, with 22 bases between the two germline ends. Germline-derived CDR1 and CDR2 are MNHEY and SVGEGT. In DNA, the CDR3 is TGTGCCAGCAGTCCGTGGGAAGGGCCCTCATCCCACAATGAGCAGTTCTTC. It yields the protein CASSPWEGPSSHNEQFF.

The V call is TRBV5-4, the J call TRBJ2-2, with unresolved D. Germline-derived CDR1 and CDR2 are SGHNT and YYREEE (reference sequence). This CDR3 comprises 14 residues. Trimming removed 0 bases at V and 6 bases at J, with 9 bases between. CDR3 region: CASSLDWVPGELFF. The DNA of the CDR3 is TGTGCCAGCAGCTTGGATTGGGTACCCGGGGAGCTGTTTTTT.

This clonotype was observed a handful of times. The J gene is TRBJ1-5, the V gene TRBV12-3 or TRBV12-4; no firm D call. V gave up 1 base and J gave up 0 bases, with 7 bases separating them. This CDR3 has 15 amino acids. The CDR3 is CASSLDDISNQPQHF. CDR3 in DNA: TGTGCCAGCAGTTTAGATGACATTAGCAATCAGCCCCAGCATTTT.

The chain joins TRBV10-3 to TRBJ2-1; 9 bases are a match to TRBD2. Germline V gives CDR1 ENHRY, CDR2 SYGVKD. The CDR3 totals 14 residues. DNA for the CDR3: TGTGTCACGGGAAGCGGGGGGCTCAGGAATGAGCAGTTCTTC. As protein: CVTGSGGLRNEQFF.

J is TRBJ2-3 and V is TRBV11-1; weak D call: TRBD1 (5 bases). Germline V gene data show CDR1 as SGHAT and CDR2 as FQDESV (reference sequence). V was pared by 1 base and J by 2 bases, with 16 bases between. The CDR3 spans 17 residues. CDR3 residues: CASSLVETWGSTDTQYF. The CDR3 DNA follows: TGTGCCAGCAGCTTAGTTGAGACCTGGGGCTCCACAGATACGCAGTATTTT.

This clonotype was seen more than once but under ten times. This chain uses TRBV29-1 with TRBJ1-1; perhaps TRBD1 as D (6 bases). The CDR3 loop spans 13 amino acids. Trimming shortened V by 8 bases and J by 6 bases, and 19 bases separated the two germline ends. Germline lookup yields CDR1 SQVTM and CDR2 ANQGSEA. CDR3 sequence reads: CSPTRAGESEAFF. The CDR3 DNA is TGCAGCCCCACCCGGGCAGGGGAGTCTGAAGCTTTCTTT.

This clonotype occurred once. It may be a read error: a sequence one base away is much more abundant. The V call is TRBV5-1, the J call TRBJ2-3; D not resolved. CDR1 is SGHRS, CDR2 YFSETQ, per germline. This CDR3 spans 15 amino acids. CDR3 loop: CDSSLSGTPADTQYF. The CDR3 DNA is TGCGACAGCAGCTTGAGTGGAACTCCCGCAGATACGCAGTATTTT.

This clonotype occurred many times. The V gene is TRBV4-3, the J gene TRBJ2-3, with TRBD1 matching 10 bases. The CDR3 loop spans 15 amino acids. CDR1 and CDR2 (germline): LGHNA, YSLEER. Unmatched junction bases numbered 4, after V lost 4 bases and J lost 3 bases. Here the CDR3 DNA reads TGCGCCAGCAGCCTCGGGACAGGGGAGACAGATACGCAGTATTTT. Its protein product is CASSLGTGETDTQYF.

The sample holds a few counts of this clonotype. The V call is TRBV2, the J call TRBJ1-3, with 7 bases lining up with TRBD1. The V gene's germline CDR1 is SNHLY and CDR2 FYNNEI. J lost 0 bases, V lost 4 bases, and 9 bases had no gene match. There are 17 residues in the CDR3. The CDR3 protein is CASSGGTVDFSGNTIYF. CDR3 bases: TGTGCCAGCAGTGGAGGGACAGTTGACTTCTCTGGAAACACCATATATTTT.

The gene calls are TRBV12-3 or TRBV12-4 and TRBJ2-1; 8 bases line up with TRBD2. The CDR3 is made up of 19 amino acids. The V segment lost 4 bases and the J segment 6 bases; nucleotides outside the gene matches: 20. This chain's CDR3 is CASSSPPGGDLWLANEQFF. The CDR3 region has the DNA TGTGCCAGCAGTTCCCCGCCGGGAGGGGATCTATGGTTGGCCAATGAGCAGTTCTTC.

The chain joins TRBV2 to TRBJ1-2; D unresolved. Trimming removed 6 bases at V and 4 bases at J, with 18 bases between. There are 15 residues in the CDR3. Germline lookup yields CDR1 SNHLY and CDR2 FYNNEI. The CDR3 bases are TGTGCCAGCAGAAAGGAGGAGGCGTCGACCTATGGCTACACCTTC. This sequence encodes CASRKEEASTYGYTF.

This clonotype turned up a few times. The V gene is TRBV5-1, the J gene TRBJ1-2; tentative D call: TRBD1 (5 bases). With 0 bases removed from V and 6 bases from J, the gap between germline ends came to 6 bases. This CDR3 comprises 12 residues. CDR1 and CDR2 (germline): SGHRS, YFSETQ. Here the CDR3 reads CASSLGQNGYTF. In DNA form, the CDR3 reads TGCGCCAGCAGCTTGGGACAGAATGGCTACACCTTC.

CDR3 nucleotide sequence: TGTGCCAGCAGCTTATCGGGACGACAGATTAACACCGGGGAGCTGTTTTTT. This sequence encodes CASSLSGRQINTGELFF. The rearrangement joins TRBV7-6 to TRBJ2-2; D may correspond to TRBD1 or TRBD2 (5 bases each). The germline gives CDR1 SGHVS, CDR2 FNYEAQ. The CDR3 runs to 17 residues. Trimming stripped 2 bases from V and 2 bases from J, with 15 bases between.